Included here is one TCR beta chain sequence, with context. Its specificity is unknown. The entry originates in a study of response to subunit inactivated influenza vaccine. A single record per CDR3 protein comes from TCRdb applying MiXCR to the RT-PCR reads. This sample carries hundreds of thousands of distinct CDR3 sequences, more than 15% of them seen once, and the ten largest clones take 11%. Study-level findings and limits: New T cells are recruited in small numbers by each seasonal influenza vaccination, according to the authors' suggestion.

The CDR3 has 12 amino acids. The germline V gene encodes CDR1 DFQATT and CDR2 SNEGSKA (reference sequence). Trimming removed 4 bases from V and 0 bases from J, with 7 bases in between. The sample consisted of PBMCs from blood, taken 11 to 12 days after vaccination. This receptor was taken from a man in his fifties who received an inactivated influenza vaccine. The chain carries TRBV20-1 and TRBJ2-7; D is undetermined. DNA of the CDR3: TGCAGTGCTAAACTAAGCTCCTACGAGCAGTACTTC. Amino acid sequence: CSAKLSSYEQYF.